Following are 30 T cell receptor beta chains from one sample sequenced in a study of shared clonotypes between healthy human individuals. Clones were sequenced by immunoSEQ multiplex PCR, and TCRdb holds only the in-frame ones, with some missing. The repertoire holds 600,000 to 750,000 clones, with about 90% as singletons. Sequencing used memory CD8+ T cells from PBMCs. Subset specified: CD45RO+ cells pooled with CCR7-negative TemRA cells. These TCRs come from a man between 18 and 35 years old in good health. Some clones in this sample may be carry-over from other donors' samples.

The chain's CDR3 is CASSSRQDPNEKLFF. CDR3 nucleotides: TGTGCCAGCAGTTCCCGACAGGATCCCAATGAAAAACTGTTTTTT. The chain recombines TRBV27 with TRBJ1-4; possibly TRBD1 for D (6 bases). Germline V gene data show CDR1 as MNHEY and CDR2 as SMNVEV (reference sequence). The CDR3 loop spans 15 amino acids. Trimming pared 4 bases from V and 5 bases from J, leaving 14 bases between.

The rearrangement links TRBV7-3 to TRBJ1-3, with TRBD1 matching 8 bases. The CDR3 contains 17 residues. The germline gives CDR1 SGHTA, CDR2 FQGTGA. Germline trimming cut 5 bases from V and 0 bases from J; bases unmatched to any gene: 9. The CDR3, as DNA: TGTGCCAGCAGCCATCCCGGGACAGGCATCTCTGGAAACACCATATATTTT. It translates to CASSHPGTGISGNTIYF.

This clone was counted a single time. This rearrangement joins TRBV19 to TRBJ2-5, with D possibly being TRBD1 (5 bases). V was shortened by 2 bases and J by 2 bases, with 6 bases between the two germline ends. The CDR3 runs 13 residues. Germline CDR1 and CDR2: LNHDA and SQIVND (reference sequence). The CDR3 nucleotides are TGTGCCAGTAGTATAACAGGTCAAGAGACCCAGTACTTC. Translated, it gives CASSITGQETQYF.

This sequence joins TRBV27 and TRBJ2-1, with D maybe TRBD2 (6 bases). The CDR3 is 14 residues long. Germline V gene data show CDR1 as MNHEY and CDR2 as SMNVEV (reference sequence). With 3 bases removed from V and 7 bases from J, the gap between germline ends came to 13 bases. The CDR3 sequence is CASSLGGVHNEQFF. The CDR3 nucleotides are TGTGCCAGCAGTTTGGGGGGAGTTCATAATGAGCAGTTCTTC.

V and J are TRBV27 and TRBJ2-1; D is unresolved. CDR1 MNHEY and CDR2 SMNVEV come from the germline V gene (reference sequence). V shed 6 bases and J shed 4 bases, with 10 bases lying between them. The CDR3 is 13 amino acids. CDR3 coding DNA: TGTGCCAGCAGCTTCGCCATATACAATGAGCAGTTCTTC. It yields the protein CASSFAIYNEQFF.

DNA for the CDR3: TGTGCCAGTATTTGGGGGCGAGAGGCTTTCTTT. Protein sequence: CASIWGREAFF. This chain connects TRBV19 to TRBJ1-1, with a tentative D call TRBD1 (6 bases). The CDR3 is 11 amino acids. Germline V lookup: CDR1 LNHDA, CDR2 SQIVND (reference sequence). V lost 7 bases to trimming and J lost 11 bases, with 14 bases between them.

The genes are TRBV7-9 and TRBJ2-7; 15 bases align to TRBD2. CDR1 and CDR2 from the germline V gene are SEHNR and FQNEAQ (reference sequence). The CDR3 runs 18 residues. V trimming: 4 bases; J trimming: 0 bases; junction bases outside the gene matches: 7. The CDR3 region has the DNA TGTGCCAGCAGCTCAGCCGGGACTAGCGGGAGGAGCTCCTACGAGCAGTACTTC. It is translated as CASSSAGTSGRSSYEQYF.

The rearrangement joins TRBV6-1 to TRBJ2-7; 7 positions match TRBD2. The germline V gene encodes CDR1 MNHNS and CDR2 SASEGT. This CDR3 comprises 14 residues. Trimming cost V 2 bases and J 7 bases; bases outside gene matches: 8. The CDR3 reads CASSEYGKAGEQYF. The CDR3 region has the DNA TGTGCCAGCAGTGAATATGGCAAAGCGGGGGAGCAGTACTTC.

This clone showed up just once. The junction shows a germline mismatch at one end, possibly a read error. This rearrangement joins TRBV10-3 to TRBJ2-7; D is possibly TRBD2 (6 bases). CDR3 length: 13 residues. Germline CDR1 is ENHRY and CDR2 is SYGVKD. The CDR3 is CAISEGNGGRRDF. The CDR3 DNA reads as TGTGCCATCAGTGAGGGGAATGGGGGGAGAAGGGACTTC.

This clone was seen repeatedly, ten times or more. CDR3 nucleotides: TGTGCCAGCAGCTCTATTTATGCCCCAGACAGAAGGGGAACGGGGACCCAGTACTTC. Residues: CASSSIYAPDRRGTGTQYF. The chain joins TRBV27 to TRBJ2-5, with a weak D call TRBD1 (5 bases). The germline CDR1 and CDR2 sequences are MNHEY and SMNVEV (reference sequence). This CDR3 is 19 amino acids long. Between the trimmed V and J ends, which lost 6 bases and 7 bases, there was a span of 33 bases.

The V call is TRBV5-4, the J call TRBJ1-2; the D gene is possibly TRBD1 (6 bases). Per germline, CDR1 SGHNT and CDR2 YYREEE (reference sequence). Trimming took 4 bases from V and 3 from J, leaving 16 bases between them. This CDR3 region has 15 residues. The DNA of the CDR3 is TGTGCCAGCAGCCTAACAGGTGGGGGCTACTATGGCTACACCTTC. Encoded protein: CASSLTGGGYYGYTF.

A single count supports this clone. The V gene is TRBV5-4, the J gene TRBJ2-1, with D possibly matching TRBD2 (5 bases). Germline CDR1 and CDR2: SGHNT and YYREEE (reference sequence). CDR3 length equals 16 residues. V lost 4 bases and J lost 0, with 14 bases in between. The CDR3 DNA sequence: TGTGCCAGCAGCCTGGACTCGGCACGCTCCTACAATGAGCAGTTCTTC. Its translation is CASSLDSARSYNEQFF.

J is TRBJ1-2 and V is TRBV5-6, with TRBD1 matching 8 bases. Germline assignment: CDR1 SGHDT and CDR2 YYEEEE. The V segment lost 2 bases and the J segment 5 bases; nucleotides outside the gene matches: 2. CDR3 size: 13 residues. DNA of the CDR3: TGTGCCAGCAGCTTTGGGACAGGATATGGCTACACCTTC. This translates into CASSFGTGYGYTF.

The genes are TRBV7-3 and TRBJ2-1, with D perhaps matching TRBD2 (5 bases). CDR3 length: 17 amino acids. Germline V CDR1 and CDR2: SGHTA, FQGTGA. Trimming pared 0 bases from V and 5 bases from J, leaving 17 bases between. CDR3 nucleotide sequence: TGTGCCAGCAGCTTAACCGGCGGGTCTACAAAACACAATGAGCAGTTCTTC. Translating gives CASSLTGGSTKHNEQFF.

The chain uses TRBV9 and TRBJ2-3, with unresolved D. The V gene's germline CDR1 is SGDLS and CDR2 YYNGEE. V was shortened by 0 bases and J by 0 bases, with 11 bases between the two germline ends. The CDR3 length is 16 residues. The CDR3 is CASSVALVASTDTQYF. The CDR3 bases are TGTGCCAGCAGCGTAGCTTTGGTGGCTAGCACAGATACGCAGTATTTT.

This clone turned up a few times. The gene calls are TRBV7-9 and TRBJ1-1, with D unresolved. CDR1 and CDR2 (germline): SEHNR, FQNEAQ (reference sequence). V lost 2 bases to trimming and J lost 0 bases, with 10 bases between them. The CDR3 is 15 amino acids. CDR3 nucleotides: TGTGCCAGCAGCTTAAGGTACAGCTTGAACACTGAAGCTTTCTTT. Amino acids: CASSLRYSLNTEAFF.

The genes are TRBV29-1 and TRBJ2-5; D may be TRBD2 (6 bases). This CDR3 contains 15 residues. V dropped 4 bases and J dropped 4 bases, with 19 bases sitting between them. Germline CDR1 is SQVTM and CDR2 is ANQGSEA. CDR3 sequence (DNA): TGCAGCGTTGGGGGGACTTCGCTTGAGGTAGAGACCCAGTACTTC. The encoded protein is CSVGGTSLEVETQYF.

In its sample, this clone was seen once. At the DNA level, this CDR3 is encoded by other sequences in the same sample as well. The V gene is TRBV6-1, the J gene TRBJ2-1; D may be TRBD1 (6 bases). The CDR3 runs to 12 residues. Trimming left V 6 bases short and J 4 bases short, with 7 bases between. Germline CDR1 and CDR2: MNHNS and SASEGT. The CDR3 DNA is TGTGCCAGCAGCGACAGGTACAATGAGCAGTTCTTC. It encodes CASSDRYNEQFF.

This sequence joins TRBV18 and TRBJ2-7; a weak D match, TRBD1 (7 bases). In germline, CDR1 is KGHSH, CDR2 LQKENI. The V end was cut by 3 bases, the J end by 2 bases, with 17 bases between. This CDR3 is 16 amino acids long. CDR3: CASSPMTGRTPYEQYF. As DNA, the CDR3 is TGTGCCAGCTCACCGATGACAGGGAGGACGCCCTACGAGCAGTACTTC.

This clone was detected a few times. The CDR3 sequence: CASSTAGNENTEAFF. In DNA, the CDR3 is TGTGCCAGCAGCACCGCGGGAAATGAGAACACTGAAGCTTTCTTT. The chain is built from TRBV7-9 and TRBJ1-1; D remains ambiguous. Germline assignment: CDR1 SEHNR and CDR2 FQNEAQ (reference sequence). The CDR3 is 15 residues long. V lost 5 bases and J lost 1, with 14 bases in between.

J is TRBJ2-1 and V is TRBV4-3; D remains unclear. The length of the CDR3 is 16 residues. Germline CDR1 is LGHNA and CDR2 is YSLEER. Trimming shortened V by 1 base and J by 0 bases, and 10 bases separated the two germline ends. CDR3 DNA sequence: TGCGCCAGCAGCCAAGTTTACCCGAGCTCCTACAATGAGCAGTTCTTC. Translation: CASSQVYPSSYNEQFF.

J is TRBJ1-2 and V is TRBV5-4, with TRBD1 matching over 7 bases. The CDR3 is 17 residues long. In germline, CDR1 is SGHNT, CDR2 YYREEE (reference sequence). V lost 5 bases to trimming and J lost 4 bases; unmatched junction nucleotides: 17. CDR3 coding DNA: TGTGCCAGCAGGGTCCGGGACAGTCTAATTCAAGGCTATGGCTACACCTTC. Translation: CASRVRDSLIQGYGYTF.

With regard to this clone: A junction boundary mismatches the germline segment, possibly from a read error. The J gene is TRBJ1-1, the V gene TRBV6-6; D ambiguous. This CDR3 comprises 14 residues. Germline V gives CDR1 MNHNY, CDR2 SVGAGI (reference sequence). CDR3: CASSQLWAGRFIEF. CDR3 coding DNA: TGTGCCAGCAGTCAACTCTGGGCAGGAAGATTTATTGAATTT.

The count of this clone is one. The chain joins TRBV27 to TRBJ2-1; D is possibly TRBD2 (5 bases). CDR3 length: 16 amino acids. Germline-derived CDR1 and CDR2 are MNHEY and SMNVEV (reference sequence). V lost 2 bases and J lost 1, with 12 bases in between. As DNA, the CDR3 is TGTGCCAGCAGTTTAAATCTAGCCCATTCCTACAATGAGCAGTTCTTC. As protein: CASSLNLAHSYNEQFF.

In this sample, this clone turned up a few times. This chain joins TRBV5-6 and TRBJ1-3; D remains ambiguous. This CDR3 comprises 13 residues. CDR1 and CDR2 (germline): SGHDT, YYEEEE. V shed 2 bases and J shed 1 base, with 4 bases lying between them. CDR3 region: CASSFESGNTIYF. The CDR3 DNA sequence: TGTGCCAGCAGCTTTGAATCTGGAAACACCATATATTTT.

The chain combines TRBV5-1 with TRBJ1-1; D gene unclear. The germline CDR1 and CDR2 sequences are SGHRS and YFSETQ. V was pared by 4 bases and J by 3 bases, with 13 bases between. The CDR3 runs 14 residues. The CDR3 DNA sequence: TGCGCCAGCAGCCCTTCCCGCGGGTACACTGAAGCTTTCTTT. Amino acids: CASSPSRGYTEAFF.

The chain employs TRBV7-9 and TRBJ2-2; tentatively, D is TRBD2 (5 bases). In germline, CDR1 is SEHNR, CDR2 FQNEAQ (reference sequence). The ends were cut back, 8 bases at V and 0 bases at J, with 16 bases in the middle. This CDR3 comprises 16 residues. The chain's CDR3 is CASASRRKTNTGELFF. DNA of the CDR3: TGTGCCAGCGCCTCGCGGAGGAAGACGAACACCGGGGAGCTGTTTTTT.

The chain employs TRBV9 and TRBJ2-1, with D perhaps matching TRBD1 (5 bases). Trimming removed 1 base at V and 9 bases at J, with 20 bases between. CDR1 is SGDLS and CDR2 is YYNGEE in the germline V gene. The CDR3 is made up of 16 amino acids. CDR3 in DNA: TGTGCCAGCAGCGTACCGGCGTCTAATGCTAGGGGTGAGCAGTTCTTC. As protein: CASSVPASNARGEQFF.

On this clone itself: A far larger clone is one nucleotide away, so this likely arose from a read error. The chain carries TRBV6-5 and TRBJ2-6, with D perhaps matching TRBD1 (5 bases). V was shortened by 5 bases and J by 2 bases, with 7 bases between the two germline ends. The CDR3 has 14 amino acids. Germline CDR1 and CDR2: MNHEY and SVGAGI. The CDR3 DNA reads TGTGCCAGCAGTGACAGCCCTGGGGCCAACGTCCTGACTTTC. Residues: CASSDSPGANVLTF.

The genes are TRBV11-3 and TRBJ2-2; perhaps TRBD1 as D (5 bases). Trimming took 5 bases from V and 1 from J, leaving 14 bases between them. Germline values: CDR1 SGHNT, CDR2 YENEEA. The CDR3 contains 16 residues. For the CDR3, the DNA is TGTGCCAGCAGCCCCGATCCCAGGGTGAACACCGGGGAGCTGTTTTTT. Residues: CASSPDPRVNTGELFF.